A selection of T cell receptor beta chains follows, all from one sample in a study of OX40 agonist ivuxolimab in advanced cancers. The data were produced by immunoSEQ multiplex PCR, yet TCRdb's version contains in-frame clones alone and is incomplete. Of tens of thousands of clones listed, 70% to 90% are singletons. The specimen comprised CD4+ or CD8+ T cells sorted from blood, sampled in a trial of the OX40 agonist ivuxolimab. The origin of the receptors is an adult with an advanced solid tumor such as melanoma, head and neck, liver or kidney cancer. Both conserved end residues are part of each CDR3. A D gene is named only where the DNA matches it firmly. Expanded clones are given a class, and other clones once, few, many or no size at all.

>TRBV18|-|-|TRBJ2-1
CASSSPQGILYNEQFF
TGTGCCAGCTCATCCCCCCAGGGGATTCTCTACAATGAGCAGTTCTTC
>TRBV28|-|-|TRBJ2-3
CASSLSPGVTDTQYF
TGTGCCAGCAGTTTAAGCCCGGGGGTCACAGATACGCAGTATTTT
>TRBV5-6|-|-|TRBJ2-3
CASSLALGDTQYF
TGTGCCAGCAGCTTGGCCCTGGGAGATACGCAGTATTTT
>TRBV7-3|-|TRBD1|TRBJ1-1
CASSRQGFGEAFF
TGTGCCAGCAGCAGACAGGGATTTGGTGAAGCTTTCTTT
>TRBV6-5|-|-|TRBJ2-2
CASSYQSKSGELFF
TGTGCCAGCAGTTACCAGTCCAAGTCCGGGGAGCTGTTTTTT
>TRBV7-9|-|TRBD2|TRBJ2-4
CASSPGLELLAKNIQYF
TGTGCCAGCAGCCCGGGACTAGAGTTACTAGCCAAAAACATTCAGTACTTC
>TRBV19|once|-|TRBJ1-5
CASSPPEGPQHF
TGTGCCAGTAGTCCCCCCGAGGGGCCCCAGCATTTT
>TRBV9|-|-|TRBJ2-1
CASSVEGAHSYNEQFF
TGTGCCAGCAGCGTAGAGGGAGCCCACTCCTACAATGAGCAGTTCTTC
>TRBV5-1|-|-|TRBJ1-6
CASRLQRYNSPLHF
TGCGCCAGCAGATTACAGAGGTACAATTCACCCCTCCACTTT
>TRBV7-3|-|-|TRBJ2-1
CASSLTPGTNEQFF
TGTGCCAGCAGCTTAACCCCCGGGACCAATGAGCAGTTCTTC
>TRBV6-5|-|-|TRBJ1-3
CASSSTVDKNTIYF
TGTGCCAGCAGTTCGACGGTTGATAAAAACACCATATATTTT
>TRBV29-1|-|TRBD1|TRBJ2-7
CSVGQGVVYEQYF
TGCAGCGTTGGGCAGGGGGTCGTCTACGAGCAGTACTTC
>TRBV9|-|-|TRBJ2-7
CASSVGQGNYEQYF
TGTGCCAGCAGCGTAGGCCAGGGGAACTACGAGCAGTACTTC
>TRBV7-2|-|-|TRBJ1-3
CASRPGGLDTIYF
TGTGCCAGCCGCCCCGGCGGGCTAGACACCATATATTTT
>TRBV6-1|-|-|TRBJ2-6
CASSEPSGRSGANVLTF
TGTGCCAGCAGTGAACCGTCCGGGCGCTCTGGGGCCAACGTCCTGACTTTC
>TRBV30|-|TRBD2|TRBJ2-7
CAWSSFGRDEQYF
TGTGCCTGGAGTTCTTTTGGGAGGGACGAGCAGTACTTC
>TRBV20-1|few|-|TRBJ1-1
CSAARPTEAFF
TGCAGTGCTGCTCGGCCCACTGAAGCTTTCTTT
>TRBV19|few|-|TRBJ1-3
CATSGGNTIYF
TGTGCCACCAGCGGGGGAAACACCATATATTTT
>TRBV5-1|-|TRBD1|TRBJ2-2
CASGRQGAAGELFF
TGCGCCAGCGGTCGACAGGGGGCAGCCGGGGAGCTGTTTTTT
>TRBV28|-|-|TRBJ1-4
CASNAGGATNEKLFF
TGTGCCAGCAATGCGGGGGGGGCCACTAATGAAAAACTGTTTTTT
>TRBV19|-|-|TRBJ2-2
CASSGEVPNTGELFF
TGTGCCAGTAGTGGGGAGGTTCCGAACACCGGGGAGCTGTTTTTT
>TRBV6-1|-|-|TRBJ1-2
CASSEYEEPRYYGYTF
TGTGCCAGCAGTGAATACGAAGAGCCCCGCTACTATGGCTACACCTTC
>TRBV5-6|-|-|TRBJ1-4
CASSLGQGREKLFF
TGTGCCAGCAGCTTGGGCCAGGGGAGGGAAAAACTGTTTTTT